This entry lists 10 T cell receptor beta chains sequenced from one sample in a study of tumor-infiltrating lymphocytes in localized non-small cell lung cancer. Here immunoSEQ multiplex PCR was the method, and the copy in TCRdb shows in-frame clones only, minus some. Of 12,000 or so clones listed, 86% were seen once; the top ten hold under 9.5%. What was sequenced was lung tumor tissue. The receptors shown here come from a human donor with non-small cell lung cancer.

The genes are TRBV4-2 and TRBJ2-7, with 8 bases identical to TRBD2. CDR3 size: 16 residues. Losses at the gene ends were 0 bases for V and 2 bases for J; bases not matched to a gene: 6. Germline CDR1 LGHNA, CDR2 YNFKEQ. The CDR3 sequence: CASSQDRGGGTYEQYF. In nucleotides, the CDR3 is TGTGCCAGCAGCCAAGATCGGGGGGGCGGGACCTACGAGCAGTACTTC.

The CDR3 DNA follows: TGTGCCAGCAGCGTAGGAGGGGGCGAGACCCAGTACTTC. Amino acids: CASSVGGGETQYF. V gene TRBV9 combines with J gene TRBJ2-5; 7 bases are a match to TRBD1. Losses at the gene ends were 0 bases for V and 5 bases for J; bases not matched to a gene: 1. Germline V gives CDR1 SGDLS, CDR2 YYNGEE. The CDR3 runs to 13 residues.

The chain couples TRBV27 to TRBJ1-1, with TRBD1 matching 8 bases. V lost 8 bases, J lost 6 bases, and 14 bases stayed unmatched. This CDR3 region has 15 residues. Germline V gives CDR1 MNHEY, CDR2 SMNVEV (reference sequence). The CDR3 sequence is CASFISYTGGPEAFF. The DNA for the CDR3 is TGTGCCAGCTTTATATCCTACACAGGGGGTCCTGAAGCTTTCTTT.

The CDR3 region is CAISESAQQRGTEAFF. CDR3 bases: TGTGCCATCAGTGAGTCGGCACAGCAAAGGGGGACTGAAGCTTTCTTT. V gene TRBV10-3 combines with J gene TRBJ1-1, with a possible D match to TRBD1 (6 bases). Per the germline V gene, CDR1 is ENHRY and CDR2 is SYGVKD. With 0 bases removed from V and 5 bases from J, the gap between germline ends came to 16 bases. The CDR3 totals 16 residues.

The rearrangement joins TRBV30 to TRBJ2-1; D remains unclear. This CDR3 spans 13 amino acids. Germline values: CDR1 GTSNPN, CDR2 SVGIG (reference sequence). V lost 0 bases, J lost 4 bases, and 7 bases lay in between. For the CDR3, the DNA is TGTGCCTGGAGTGTTCGGGTGTACAATGAGCAGTTCTTC. Translating it yields CAWSVRVYNEQFF.

This clone came up a few times. The J gene is TRBJ1-1, the V gene TRBV28; 8 bases fit TRBD1. V lost 5 bases, J lost 0 bases, and 8 bases stayed unmatched. Per germline, CDR1 MDHEN and CDR2 SYDVKM. CDR3 length: 16 amino acids. As DNA, the CDR3 is TGTGCCAGCAGTATTATCTCAGGGGGCGTGAACACTGAAGCTTTCTTT. It yields the protein CASSIISGGVNTEAFF. Drawing the rest from reference TRBV28 and TRBJ1-1, the complete variable domain is DVKVTQSSRYLVKRTGEKVFLECVQDMDHENMFWYRQDPGLGLRLIYFSYDVKMKEKGDIPEGYSVSREKKERFSLILESASTNQTSMYLCASSIISGGVNTEAFFGQGTRLTVV.

The rearrangement joins TRBV4-1 to TRBJ2-7, with D uncertain. Germline-derived CDR1 and CDR2 are MGHRA and YSYEKL. This CDR3 is 16 amino acids long. The V end was cut by 1 base, the J end by 2 bases, with 15 bases between. CDR3: CASSQGRTRPAYEQYF. The CDR3 coding sequence is TGCGCCAGCAGCCAAGGTCGGACCCGGCCGGCCTACGAGCAGTACTTC.

This clone has only a few counts. Additional DNA sequences in this sample encode the identical CDR3. This rearrangement joins TRBV6-4 to TRBJ2-3; 10 bases line up with TRBD2. CDR1 and CDR2 (germline): MRHNA, SNTAGT. CDR3 size: 15 residues. Losses at the gene ends were 2 bases for V and 1 base for J; bases not matched to a gene: 0. CDR3 nucleotide sequence: TGTGCCAGCAGTGACGGGACTAGCGGCACAGATACGCAGTATTTT. Amino acids: CASSDGTSGTDTQYF.

V and J are TRBV7-8 and TRBJ2-3, with 7 bases lining up with TRBD2. The CDR3 has 18 residues. The V gene end was trimmed by 1 base and the J gene end by 8 bases; junction bases not matched to a gene: 18. Germline V CDR1 and CDR2: SGHVS, FQNEAQ. In DNA, the CDR3 is TGTGCCAGCAGCTTAGAAGGAGGCCTAGCGGCCTTGGGGGGTACGCAGTATTTT. Its translation is CASSLEGGLAALGGTQYF.

V usage is TRBV6-6 and J usage is TRBJ2-1; 8 bases agree with TRBD1. Trimming removed 6 bases from V and 15 bases from J; junction bases left unmatched: 10. The CDR3 spans 12 residues. Germline V gives CDR1 MNHNY, CDR2 SVGAGI (reference sequence). The CDR3 nucleotides read TGTGCCAGCAGCGCCCCTCAGGGGGCGACGTTCTTC. It yields the protein CASSAPQGATFF.